This TCR beta chain was captured by sequencing in a study of shared clonotypes between healthy human individuals. Study results and limitations: With a handful of donors compared, roughly 4.9% of naive CD4 clonotypes were shared. Generally, naive subsets (rather than memory subsets) showed larger estimated richness.

All of the donors resided in Nashville, Tennessee, and each was a Caucasian adult. Concerning this clone itself: Its antigen remains unknown.

The CDR3 is 16 amino acids. Trimming removed 3 bases from V and 7 bases from J; junction bases left unmatched: 14. Germline CDR1 is KGHSH and CDR2 is LQKENI. The authors distributed each subset's genomic DNA evenly over several immunoSEQ plates. The repertoire was sequenced with immunoSEQ multiplex PCR; TCRdb's copy has only in-frame clones and lacks some. The table lists a few million clones, less than 95% of them singletons. The TCR originated in a man aged 18 to 35 in good health. Some clones in this sample may be carry-over from other donors' samples. Sequenced input: naive CD4+ T cells from PBMCs. Specified subset: CD45RA+ positively selected. The chain couples TRBV18 to TRBJ2-5; 7 bases are shared with TRBD1. The CDR3: CASSPSRDSFMGTQYF. The CDR3 DNA follows: TGTGCCAGCTCACCCTCAAGGGACAGCTTTATGGGGACCCAGTACTTC. Drawing the rest from reference TRBV18 and TRBJ2-5, the complete variable domain is NAGVMQNPRHLVRRRGQEARLRCSPMKGHSHVYWYRQLPEEGLKFMVYLQKENIIDESGMPKERFSAEFPKEGPSILRIQQVVRGDSAAYFCASSPSRDSFMGTQYFGPGTRLLVL.